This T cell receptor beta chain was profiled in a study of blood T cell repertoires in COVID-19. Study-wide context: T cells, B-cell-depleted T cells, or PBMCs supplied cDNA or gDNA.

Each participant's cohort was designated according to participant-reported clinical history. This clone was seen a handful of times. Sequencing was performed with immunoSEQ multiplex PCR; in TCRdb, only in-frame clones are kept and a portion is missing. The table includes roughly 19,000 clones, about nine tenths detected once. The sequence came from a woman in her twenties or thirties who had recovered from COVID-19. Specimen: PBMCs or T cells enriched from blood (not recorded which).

The DNA for the CDR3 is TGCAGTGCGCTTTCGGGAGAGACCCAGTACTTC. This codes for CSALSGETQYF. The chain employs TRBV20-1 and TRBJ2-5, with unresolved D. This CDR3 is built from 11 residues. CDR1 and CDR2 (germline): DFQATT, SNEGSKA (reference sequence). V gave up 6 bases and J gave up 4 bases, with 9 bases separating them.